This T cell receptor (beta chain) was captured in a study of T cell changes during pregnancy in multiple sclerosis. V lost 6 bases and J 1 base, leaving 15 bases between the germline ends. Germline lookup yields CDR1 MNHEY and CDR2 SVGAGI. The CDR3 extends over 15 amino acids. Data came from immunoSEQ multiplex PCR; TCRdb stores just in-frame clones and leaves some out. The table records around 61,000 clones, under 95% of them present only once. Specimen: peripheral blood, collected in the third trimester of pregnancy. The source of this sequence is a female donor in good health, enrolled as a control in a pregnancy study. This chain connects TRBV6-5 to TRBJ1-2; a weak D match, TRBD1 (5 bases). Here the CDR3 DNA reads TGTGCCAGCAGAAGGACCCGGGACTTTAACTATGGCTACACCTTC. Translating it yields CASRRTRDFNYGYTF.